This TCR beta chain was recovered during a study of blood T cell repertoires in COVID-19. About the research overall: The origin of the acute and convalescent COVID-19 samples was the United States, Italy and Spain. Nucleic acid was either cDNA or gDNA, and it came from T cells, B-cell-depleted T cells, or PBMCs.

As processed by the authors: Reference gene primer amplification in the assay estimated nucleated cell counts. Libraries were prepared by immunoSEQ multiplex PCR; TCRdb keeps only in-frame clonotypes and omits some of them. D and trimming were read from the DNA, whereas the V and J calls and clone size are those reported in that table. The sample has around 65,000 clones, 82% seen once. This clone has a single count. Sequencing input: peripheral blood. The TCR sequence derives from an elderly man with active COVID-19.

The CDR3 bases are TGTGCCAGCAGCTTAGGGGCCACAGCCTACGAGCAGTACTTC. This sequence encodes CASSLGATAYEQYF. The V and J genes are TRBV7-2 and TRBJ2-7; D not resolved. V shed 1 base and J shed 2 bases, with 9 bases lying between them. Germline CDR1 and CDR2: SGHTA and FQGNSA. The CDR3 totals 14 residues.